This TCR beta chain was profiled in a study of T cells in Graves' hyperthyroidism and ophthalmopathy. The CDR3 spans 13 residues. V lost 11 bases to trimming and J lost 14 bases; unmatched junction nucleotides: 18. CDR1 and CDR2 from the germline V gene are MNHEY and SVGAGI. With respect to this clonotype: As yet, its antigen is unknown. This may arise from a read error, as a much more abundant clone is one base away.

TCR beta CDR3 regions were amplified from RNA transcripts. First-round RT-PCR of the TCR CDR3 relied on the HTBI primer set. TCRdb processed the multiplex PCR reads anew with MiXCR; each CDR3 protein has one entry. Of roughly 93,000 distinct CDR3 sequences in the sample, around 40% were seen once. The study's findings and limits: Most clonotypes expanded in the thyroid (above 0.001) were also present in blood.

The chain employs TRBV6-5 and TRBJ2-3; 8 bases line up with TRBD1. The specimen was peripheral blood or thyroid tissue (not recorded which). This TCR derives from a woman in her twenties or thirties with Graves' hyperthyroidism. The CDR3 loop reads CAARRHRDRKRYF. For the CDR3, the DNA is TGTGCCGCTAGAAGGCACCGGGACAGGAAGCGGTATTTT.